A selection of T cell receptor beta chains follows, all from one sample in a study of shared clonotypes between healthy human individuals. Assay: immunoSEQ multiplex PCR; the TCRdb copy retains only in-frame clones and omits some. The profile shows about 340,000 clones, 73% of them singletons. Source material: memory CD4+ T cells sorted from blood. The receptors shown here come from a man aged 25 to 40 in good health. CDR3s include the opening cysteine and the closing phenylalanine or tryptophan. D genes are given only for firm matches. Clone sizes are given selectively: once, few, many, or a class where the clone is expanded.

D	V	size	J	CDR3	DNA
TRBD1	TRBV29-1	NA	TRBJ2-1	CSVGQGAFLEQFF	TGCAGCGTTGGACAGGGGGCGTTTTTAGAGCAGTTCTTC
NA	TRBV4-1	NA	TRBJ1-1	CASNRGGNTEAFF	TGCGCCAGCAACCGGGGGGGGAACACTGAAGCTTTCTTT
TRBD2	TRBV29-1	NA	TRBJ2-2	CSAAGLAGGPGELFF	TGCAGCGCCGCGGGACTAGCGGGAGGCCCCGGGGAGCTGTTTTTT
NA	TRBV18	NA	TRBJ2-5	CASSPGIGQETQYF	TGTGCCAGCTCACCCGGGATCGGGCAAGAGACCCAGTACTTC
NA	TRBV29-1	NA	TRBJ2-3	CSVEDEGGWTDTQYF	TGCAGCGTTGAAGATGAGGGGGGATGGACAGATACGCAGTATTTT
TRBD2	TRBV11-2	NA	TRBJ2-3	CASSKEGQRGSTDTQYF	TGTGCCAGCAGCAAAGAGGGCCAGCGGGGTAGCACAGATACGCAGTATTTT
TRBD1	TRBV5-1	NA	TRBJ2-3	CASSLAGGLRGTDTQYF	TGCGCCAGCAGCTTGGCAGGGGGCTTAAGGGGCACAGATACGCAGTATTTT
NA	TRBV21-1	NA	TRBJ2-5	CASSKGDEGIEETQYF	TGTGCCAGCAGCAAAGGTGACGAGGGTATTGAAGAGACCCAGTACTTC
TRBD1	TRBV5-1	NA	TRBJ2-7	CASSLQGAYEQYF	TGCGCCAGCAGCTTGCAGGGGGCCTACGAGCAGTACTTC
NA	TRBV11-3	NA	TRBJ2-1	CASSPFSSYNEQFF	TGTGCCAGCAGCCCGTTTTCCTCCTACAATGAGCAGTTCTTC
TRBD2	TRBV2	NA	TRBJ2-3	CASKREAEVTDTQYF	TGTGCCAGTAAGCGGGAGGCAGAAGTCACAGATACGCAGTATTTT
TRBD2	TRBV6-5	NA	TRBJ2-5	CASRSGVETQYF	TGTGCCAGCAGGAGCGGGGTGGAGACCCAGTACTTC
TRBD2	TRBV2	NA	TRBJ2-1	CASRTSGSYLSEQFF	TGTGCCAGCAGGACTAGCGGGAGTTACCTTAGTGAGCAGTTCTTC
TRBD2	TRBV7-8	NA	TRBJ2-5	CASSIRVVAGRETQYF	TGTGCCAGCAGCATCCGCGTGGTAGCGGGACGTGAGACCCAGTACTTC
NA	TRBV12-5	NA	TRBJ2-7	CASGPSGFEQYF	TGTGCTAGTGGTCCATCAGGGTTCGAGCAGTACTTC
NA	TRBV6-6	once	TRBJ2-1	CASSPSRAELDNEQFF	TGTGCCAGCAGTCCCTCGAGAGCGGAGTTAGACAATGAGCAGTTCTTC
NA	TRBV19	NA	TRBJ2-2	CASSIRSTVPGELFF	TGTGCCAGTAGTATCAGGTCGACAGTTCCCGGGGAGCTGTTTTTT
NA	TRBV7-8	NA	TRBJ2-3	CASSLAITDTQYF	TGTGCCAGCAGCTTAGCTATCACAGATACGCAGTATTTT
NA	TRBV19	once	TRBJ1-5	CASSPRNNQPQHF	TGTGCCAGTAGCCCTCGCAACAATCAGCCCCAGCATTTT
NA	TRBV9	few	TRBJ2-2	CASSIGIGQSANTGELFF	TGTGCCAGCAGCATCGGGATCGGCCAATCCGCGAACACCGGGGAGCTGTTTTTT
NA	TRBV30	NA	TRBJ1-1	CAWKGGSAEAFF	TGTGCCTGGAAAGGGGGATCGGCTGAAGCTTTCTTT
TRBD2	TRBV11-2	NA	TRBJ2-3	CASSLAFRGADTQYF	TGTGCCAGCAGCTTAGCTTTCCGGGGGGCAGATACGCAGTATTTT
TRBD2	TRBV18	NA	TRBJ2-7	CASSPPTGGRYEQYF	TGTGCCAGCTCACCCCCTACGGGAGGAAGGTACGAGCAGTACTTC
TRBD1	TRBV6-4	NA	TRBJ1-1	CASSAQGATEAFF	TGTGCCAGCAGTGCCCAGGGGGCCACTGAAGCTTTCTTT
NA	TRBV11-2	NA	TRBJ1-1	CASSSGATENIEAFF	TGTGCCAGCAGCTCCGGGGCGACAGAAAATATAGAAGCTTTCTTT
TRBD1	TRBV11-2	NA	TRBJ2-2	CASRTRVGQGGNTGELFF	TGTGCCAGCAGGACCCGCGTCGGACAGGGGGGTAACACCGGGGAGCTGTTTTTT
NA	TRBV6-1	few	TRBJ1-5	CASSGAADQPQHF	TGTGCCAGCAGTGGGGCAGCTGATCAGCCCCAGCATTTT
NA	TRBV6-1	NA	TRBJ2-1	CASGVVGGLNEQFF	TGTGCCAGCGGAGTTGTGGGAGGATTGAATGAGCAGTTCTTC
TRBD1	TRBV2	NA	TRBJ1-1	CASSRQGNTEAFF	TGTGCCAGCAGCAGACAGGGGAACACTGAAGCTTTCTTT
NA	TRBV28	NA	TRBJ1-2	CASSRERAYGYTF	TGTGCCAGCAGTCGGGAAAGGGCCTATGGCTACACCTTC
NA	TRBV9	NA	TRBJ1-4	CASSPRQGSNEKLFF	TGTGCCAGCAGCCCTCGGCAGGGCTCTAATGAAAAACTGTTTTTT
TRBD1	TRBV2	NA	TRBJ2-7	CASRGDSSLLYEQYF	TGTGCCAGCAGGGGGGACAGCTCCCTACTCTACGAGCAGTACTTC
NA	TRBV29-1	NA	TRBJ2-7	CSVVLDAISYEQYF	TGCAGCGTTGTTCTAGACGCTATCTCCTACGAGCAGTACTTC
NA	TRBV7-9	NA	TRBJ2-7	CASSPAGQDEQYF	TGTGCCAGCAGCCCAGCAGGGCAGGACGAGCAGTACTTC
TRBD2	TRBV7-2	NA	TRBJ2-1	CASSLSLAGFNEQFF	TGTGCCAGCAGCTTATCACTAGCGGGATTCAATGAGCAGTTCTTC
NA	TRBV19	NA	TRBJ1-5	CASSIDLWQPQHF	TGTGCCAGTAGTATAGATCTGTGGCAGCCCCAGCATTTT
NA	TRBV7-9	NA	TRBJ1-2	CASSLFSSGYTF	TGTGCCAGCAGCTTATTTTCTTCCGGCTACACCTTC